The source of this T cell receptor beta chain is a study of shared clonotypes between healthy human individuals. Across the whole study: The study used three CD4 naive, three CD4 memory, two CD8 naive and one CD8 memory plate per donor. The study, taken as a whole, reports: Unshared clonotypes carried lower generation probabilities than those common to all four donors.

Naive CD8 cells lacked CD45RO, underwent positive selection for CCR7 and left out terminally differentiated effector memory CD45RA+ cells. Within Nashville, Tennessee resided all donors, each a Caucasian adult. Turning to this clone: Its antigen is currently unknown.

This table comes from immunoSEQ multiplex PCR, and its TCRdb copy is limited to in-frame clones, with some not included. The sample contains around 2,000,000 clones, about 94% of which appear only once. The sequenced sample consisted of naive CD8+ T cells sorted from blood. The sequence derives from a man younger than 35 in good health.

The CDR3 bases are TGTGCCAGCAGTTTTACTAGGAGCCTCACGGACAATGAGCAGTTCTTC. It codes for CASSFTRSLTDNEQFF. J is TRBJ2-1 and V is TRBV28; D possibly corresponds to TRBD2 (5 bases). Germline CDR1 reads MDHEN; CDR2 reads SYDVKM. V was pared by 3 bases and J by 5 bases, with 17 bases between. CDR3 length equals 16 residues.